This entry lists 15 T cell receptor beta chains sequenced from one sample in a study of T cells in tumors after PD-1 blockade. Generated by immunoSEQ multiplex PCR, the TCRdb table keeps only in-frame clones and is missing some. The sample carries over 12,000 clones, roughly 80% recorded once. The source material was PBMCs, sampled after anti-PD-1 treatment. The receptors were gathered from a human donor with basal cell carcinoma.

V and J are TRBV5-4 and TRBJ2-3; 8 nucleotides align to TRBD2. The germline CDR1 and CDR2 sequences are SGHNT and YYREEE (reference sequence). V trimming: 0 bases; J trimming: 1 base; junction bases outside the gene matches: 16. This CDR3 spans 20 amino acids. Written as DNA, the CDR3 is TGTGCCAGCAGCTTGGTCCCCCATAGCGACGGGGGGGTGGGCACAGATACGCAGTATTTT. It encodes CASSLVPHSDGGVGTDTQYF.

V gene TRBV27 combines with J gene TRBJ1-2; TRBD1 matches 8 bases. This CDR3 is 14 amino acids long. V was clipped by 5 bases and J by 7 bases; unmatched bases: 9. Germline V gene lookup returns CDR1 MNHEY and CDR2 SMNVEV (reference sequence). Here the CDR3 reads CASSPHDRGGGYTF. CDR3 bases: TGTGCCAGCAGTCCCCATGACAGGGGAGGTGGCTACACCTTC.

The V gene is TRBV14, the J gene TRBJ1-2; D is possibly TRBD1 (6 bases). Germline V lookup: CDR1 SGHDN, CDR2 FVKESK. This CDR3 is 15 amino acids long. V lost 0 bases and J 4 bases, leaving 12 bases between the germline ends. The CDR3 DNA follows: TGTGCCAGCAGCCAAGATCTTCGGACAGCCTATGGCTACACCTTC. It codes for CASSQDLRTAYGYTF.

The chain uses TRBV29-1 and TRBJ2-3; TRBD1 matches 10 bases. CDR3 length equals 15 residues. J gave up 4 bases and V 4 bases, and 8 bases lay outside the gene matches. Germline V gene data show CDR1 as SQVTM and CDR2 as ANQGSEA. DNA for the CDR3: TGCAGCGTTGGAGGGGAGACAGGGGGCGCAGATACGCAGTATTTT. It yields the protein CSVGGETGGADTQYF.

This chain connects TRBV19 to TRBJ2-1, with TRBD2 matching 8 bases. There are 13 residues in the CDR3. Per the germline V gene, CDR1 is LNHDA and CDR2 is SQIVND (reference sequence). Trimming cost V 4 bases and J 7 bases; bases outside gene matches: 3. CDR3 in DNA: TGTGCCAGTAGTAGTGTAGCGGGGAATGAGCAGTTCTTC. It specifies CASSSVAGNEQFF.

The CDR3 sequence is CASSDLWTRQLFYNEQFF. CDR3 in DNA: TGTGCCAGCAGTGACTTATGGACAAGACAGTTGTTCTACAATGAGCAGTTCTTC. This rearrangement joins TRBV6-4 to TRBJ2-1, with D possibly being TRBD1 (5 bases). The CDR3 contains 18 residues. V was cut by 1 base and J by 3 bases, with 19 bases left in between. Germline CDR1 MRHNA, CDR2 SNTAGT.

V and J are TRBV7-9 and TRBJ2-7; the match to TRBD2 covers 14 bases. The CDR3 loop spans 15 amino acids. Germline CDR1 and CDR2: SEHNR and FQNEAQ (reference sequence). Trimming removed 3 bases from V and 7 bases from J; junction bases left unmatched: 5. The CDR3 reads CASSLTSGGAWEQYF. CDR3 nucleotide sequence: TGTGCCAGCAGCTTGACTAGCGGGGGGGCTTGGGAGCAGTACTTC.

This clone was detected a few times. The rearrangement joins TRBV19 to TRBJ2-2, with 10 bases lining up with TRBD1. This CDR3 comprises 20 residues. Germline values: CDR1 LNHDA, CDR2 SQIVND (reference sequence). Germline trimming cut 7 bases from V and 6 bases from J; bases unmatched to any gene: 23. The CDR3 sequence: CASNDAGQGITGRGPGELFF. DNA of the CDR3: TGTGCCAGTAATGATGCGGGACAGGGGATCACTGGGCGGGGGCCCGGGGAGCTGTTTTTT.

V and J are TRBV7-5 and TRBJ1-5. TRBV7-5 is an annotated pseudogene. This CDR3 region has 17 residues. CDR3 residues: CVRNSRPEAGSNQPQHF. As DNA, the CDR3 is TGTGTCAGAAACTCGAGGCCCGAGGCGGGCAGCAATCAGCCCCAGCATTTT.

This sequence joins TRBV15 and TRBJ2-1; the D is unclear. The V end was cut by 5 bases, the J end by 3 bases, with 5 bases between. This CDR3 has 12 amino acids. Germline V gene sequence: CDR1 LNHNV, CDR2 YYDKDF (reference sequence). The CDR3 spells CATSQDYNEQFF. CDR3 in DNA: TGTGCCACCAGCCAGGACTACAATGAGCAGTTCTTC.

This clone appeared once. The rearrangement links TRBV10-3 to TRBJ2-7; 8 bases fit TRBD2. The trim removed 1 base at V and 2 bases at J, leaving 1 base unmatched. This CDR3 spans 14 amino acids. Germline loops: CDR1 ENHRY, CDR2 SYGVKD. CDR3 nucleotide sequence: TGTGCCATCAGTGAGTTCGGGGGGGCCTACGAGCAGTACTTC. Protein product: CAISEFGGAYEQYF.

This clone has only one observation. The chain uses TRBV19 and TRBJ1-2; possible D gene TRBD1, 5 bases. The CDR3 totals 11 residues. V lost 8 bases and J lost 13, with 17 bases in between. Germline assignment: CDR1 LNHDA and CDR2 SQIVND (reference sequence). CDR3 sequence reads: CASREAGSFTF. The DNA of the CDR3 is TGTGCCAGTCGGGAGGCAGGGAGCTTCACCTTC.

This chain joins TRBV7-2 and TRBJ2-2, with D possibly being TRBD1 (6 bases). The CDR3 sequence is 16 residues long. Trimming pared 1 base from V and 3 bases from J, leaving 12 bases between. The V gene's germline CDR1 is SGHTA and CDR2 FQGNSA. DNA of the CDR3: TGTGCCAGCAGCTTAGAGTCGCAGGGGTACACCGGGGAGCTGTTTTTT. Its translation is CASSLESQGYTGELFF.

The chain is built from TRBV2 and TRBJ2-7; tentatively, D is TRBD2 (6 bases). This CDR3 is 14 amino acids long. Germline CDR1 SNHLY, CDR2 FYNNEI. V was shortened by 5 bases and J by 3 bases, with 14 bases between the two germline ends. The CDR3 DNA reads TGTGCCAGCAGTCCGGGACTGCTTAACTACGAGCAGTACTTC. Its translation: CASSPGLLNYEQYF.

The rearrangement joins TRBV29-1 to TRBJ2-3; possible D gene TRBD1, 6 bases. This CDR3 has 13 amino acids. Germline V gene data show CDR1 as SQVTM and CDR2 as ANQGSEA. Trimming took 1 base from V and 2 from J, leaving 7 bases between them. CDR3 loop: CSVEGDNTDTQYF. The CDR3 coding sequence is TGCAGCGTTGAAGGGGACAACACAGATACGCAGTATTTT.